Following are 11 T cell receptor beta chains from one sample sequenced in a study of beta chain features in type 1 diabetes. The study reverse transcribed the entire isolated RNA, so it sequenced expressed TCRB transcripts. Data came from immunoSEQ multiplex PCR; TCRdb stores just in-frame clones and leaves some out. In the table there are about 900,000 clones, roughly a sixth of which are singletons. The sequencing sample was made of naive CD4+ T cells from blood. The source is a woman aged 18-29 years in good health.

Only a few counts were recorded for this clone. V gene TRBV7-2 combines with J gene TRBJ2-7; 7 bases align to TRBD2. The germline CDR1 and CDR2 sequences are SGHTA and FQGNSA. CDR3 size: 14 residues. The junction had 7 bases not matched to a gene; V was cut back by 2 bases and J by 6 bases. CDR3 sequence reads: CASSLPAGDGEQYF. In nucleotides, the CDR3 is TGTGCCAGCAGCTTACCGGCGGGAGATGGCGAGCAGTACTTC.

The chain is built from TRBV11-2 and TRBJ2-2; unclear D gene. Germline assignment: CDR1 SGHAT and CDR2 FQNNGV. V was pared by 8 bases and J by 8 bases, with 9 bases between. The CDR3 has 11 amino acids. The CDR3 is CASGPWGELFF. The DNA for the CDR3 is TGTGCCAGCGGTCCCTGGGGGGAGCTGTTTTTT.

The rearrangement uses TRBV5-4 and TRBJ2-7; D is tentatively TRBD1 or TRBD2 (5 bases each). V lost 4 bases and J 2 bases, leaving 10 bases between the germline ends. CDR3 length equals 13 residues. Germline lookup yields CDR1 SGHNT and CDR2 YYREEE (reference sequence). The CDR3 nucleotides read TGTGCCAGCAGCCAAGGGACCGCCTACGAGCAGTACTTC. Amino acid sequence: CASSQGTAYEQYF. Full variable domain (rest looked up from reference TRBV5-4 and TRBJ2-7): ETGVTQSPTHLIKTRGQQVTLRCSSQSGHNTVSWYQQALGQGPQFIFQYYREEENGRGNFPPRFSGLQFPNYSSELNVNALELDDSALYLCASSQGTAYEQYFGPGTRLTVT.

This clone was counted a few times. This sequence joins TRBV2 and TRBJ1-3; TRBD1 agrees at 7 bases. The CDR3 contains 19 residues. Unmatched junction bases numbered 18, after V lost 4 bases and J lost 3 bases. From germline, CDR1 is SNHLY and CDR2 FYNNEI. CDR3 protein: CASSAGGGAGLEHGNTIYF. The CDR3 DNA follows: TGTGCCAGCAGTGCCGGAGGGGGCGCCGGGTTAGAGCATGGAAACACCATATATTTT.

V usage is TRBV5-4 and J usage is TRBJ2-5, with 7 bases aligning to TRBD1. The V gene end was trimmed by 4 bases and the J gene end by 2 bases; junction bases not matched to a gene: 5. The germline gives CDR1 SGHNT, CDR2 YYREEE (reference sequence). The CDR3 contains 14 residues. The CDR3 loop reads CASSPGQFQETQYF. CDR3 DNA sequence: TGTGCCAGCAGCCCGGGACAGTTTCAAGAGACCCAGTACTTC. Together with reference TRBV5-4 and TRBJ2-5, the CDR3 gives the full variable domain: ETGVTQSPTHLIKTRGQQVTLRCSSQSGHNTVSWYQQALGQGPQFIFQYYREEENGRGNFPPRFSGLQFPNYSSELNVNALELDDSALYLCASSPGQFQETQYFGPGTRLLVL.

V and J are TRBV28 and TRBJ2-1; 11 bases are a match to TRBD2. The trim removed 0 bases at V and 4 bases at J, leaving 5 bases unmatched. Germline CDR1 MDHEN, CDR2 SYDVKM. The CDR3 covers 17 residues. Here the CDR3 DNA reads TGTGCCAGCAGTTTATGGTTGCTAGCGGGAGGTTACAATGAGCAGTTCTTC. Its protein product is CASSLWLLAGGYNEQFF.

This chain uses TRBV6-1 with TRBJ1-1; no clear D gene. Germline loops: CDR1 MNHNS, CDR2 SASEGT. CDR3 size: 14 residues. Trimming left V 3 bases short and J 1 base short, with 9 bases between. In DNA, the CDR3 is TGTGCCAGCAGTGACCAGGCAGGGAACACTGAAGCTTTCTTT. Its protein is CASSDQAGNTEAFF.

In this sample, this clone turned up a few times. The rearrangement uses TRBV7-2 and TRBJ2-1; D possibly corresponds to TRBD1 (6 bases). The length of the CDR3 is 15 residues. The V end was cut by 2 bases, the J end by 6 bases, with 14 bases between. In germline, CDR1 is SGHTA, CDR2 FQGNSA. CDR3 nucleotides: TGTGCCAGCAGCTTAATCCAGGGGTCGTTCAATGAGCAGTTCTTC. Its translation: CASSLIQGSFNEQFF.

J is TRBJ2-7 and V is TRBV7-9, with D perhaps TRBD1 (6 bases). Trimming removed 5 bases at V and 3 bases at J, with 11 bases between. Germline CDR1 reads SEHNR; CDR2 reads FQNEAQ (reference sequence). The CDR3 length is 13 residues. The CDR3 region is CASSTKDSYEQYF. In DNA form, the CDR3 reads TGTGCCAGCAGCACCAAGGACAGCTACGAGCAGTACTTC.

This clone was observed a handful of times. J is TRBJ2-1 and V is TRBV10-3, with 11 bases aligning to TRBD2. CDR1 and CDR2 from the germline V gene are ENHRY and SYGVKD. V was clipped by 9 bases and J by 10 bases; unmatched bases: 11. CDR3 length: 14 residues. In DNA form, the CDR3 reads TGTGCCATGGTAGCCGATCTAGCGGGAGGAGAGCAGTTCTTC. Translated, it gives CAMVADLAGGEQFF.

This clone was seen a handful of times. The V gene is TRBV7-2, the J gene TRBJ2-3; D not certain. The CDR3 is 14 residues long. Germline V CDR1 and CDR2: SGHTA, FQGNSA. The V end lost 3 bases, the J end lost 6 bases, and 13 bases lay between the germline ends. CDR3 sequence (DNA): TGTGCCAGCAGCTTGACGAGTTCGCCCGATACGCAGTATTTT. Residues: CASSLTSSPDTQYF.